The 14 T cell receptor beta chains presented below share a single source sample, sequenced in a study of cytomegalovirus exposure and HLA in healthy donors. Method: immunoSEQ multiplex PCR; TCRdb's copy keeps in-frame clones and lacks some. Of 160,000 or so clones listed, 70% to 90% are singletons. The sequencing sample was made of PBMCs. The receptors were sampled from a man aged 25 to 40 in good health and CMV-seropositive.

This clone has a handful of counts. CDR3 DNA: TGTGCCAGCAGTCCACAGGCCTACGAGCAGTACTTC. Residues: CASSPQAYEQYF. The rearrangement joins TRBV6-6 to TRBJ2-7; tentatively, D is TRBD1 (5 bases). Germline V lookup: CDR1 MNHNY, CDR2 SVGAGI (reference sequence). V lost 5 bases to trimming and J lost 2 bases, with 7 bases between them. The CDR3 contains 12 residues.

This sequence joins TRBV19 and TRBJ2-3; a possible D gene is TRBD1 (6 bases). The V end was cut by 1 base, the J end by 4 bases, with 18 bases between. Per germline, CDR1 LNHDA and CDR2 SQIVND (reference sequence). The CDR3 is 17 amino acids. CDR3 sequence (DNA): TGTGCCAGTAGTATAGGCCAGGGACACCGGCCGGCAGATACGCAGTATTTT. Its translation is CASSIGQGHRPADTQYF.

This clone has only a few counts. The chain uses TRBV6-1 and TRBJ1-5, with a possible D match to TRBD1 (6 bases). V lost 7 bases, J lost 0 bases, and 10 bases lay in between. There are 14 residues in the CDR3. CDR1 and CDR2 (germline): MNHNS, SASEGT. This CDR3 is CASNRQDSNQPQHF. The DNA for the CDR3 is TGTGCCAGCAACAGACAGGATAGCAATCAGCCCCAGCATTTT.

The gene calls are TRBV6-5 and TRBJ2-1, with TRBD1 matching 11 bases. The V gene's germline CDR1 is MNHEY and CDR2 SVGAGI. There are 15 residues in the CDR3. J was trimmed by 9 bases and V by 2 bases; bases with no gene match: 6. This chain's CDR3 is CASSYTWTGGGEQFF. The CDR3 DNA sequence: TGTGCCAGCAGTTACACCTGGACAGGGGGCGGTGAGCAGTTCTTC.

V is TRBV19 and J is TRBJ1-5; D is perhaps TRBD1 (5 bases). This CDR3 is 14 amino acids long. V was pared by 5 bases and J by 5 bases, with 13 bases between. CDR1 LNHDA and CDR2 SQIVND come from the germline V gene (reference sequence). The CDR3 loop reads CASSVDSSDQPQHF. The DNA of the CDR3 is TGTGCCAGTAGTGTTGACAGTTCGGATCAGCCCCAGCATTTT.

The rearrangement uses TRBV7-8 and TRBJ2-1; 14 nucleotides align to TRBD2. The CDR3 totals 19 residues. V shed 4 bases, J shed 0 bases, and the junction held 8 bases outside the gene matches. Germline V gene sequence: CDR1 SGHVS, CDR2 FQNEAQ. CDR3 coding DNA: TGTGCCAGCAGCTCCGGACTAGCGGGGGGTATGAGCTCCTACAATGAGCAGTTCTTC. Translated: CASSSGLAGGMSSYNEQFF.

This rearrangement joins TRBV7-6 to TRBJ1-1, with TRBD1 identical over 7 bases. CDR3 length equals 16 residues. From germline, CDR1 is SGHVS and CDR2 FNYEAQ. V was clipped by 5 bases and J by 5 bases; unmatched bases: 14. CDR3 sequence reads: CASSPHRGSRVTEAFF. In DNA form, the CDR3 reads TGTGCCAGCAGCCCCCACAGGGGAAGTCGGGTAACTGAAGCTTTCTTT.

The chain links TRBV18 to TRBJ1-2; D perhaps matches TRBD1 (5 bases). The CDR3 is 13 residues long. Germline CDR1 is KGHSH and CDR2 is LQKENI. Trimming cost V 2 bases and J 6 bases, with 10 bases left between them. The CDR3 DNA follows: TGTGCCAGCTCACCAGAAGGGGTACATGGCTACACCTTC. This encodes CASSPEGVHGYTF. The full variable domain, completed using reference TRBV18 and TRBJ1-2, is NAGVMQNPRHLVRRRGQEARLRCSPMKGHSHVYWYRQLPEEGLKFMVYLQKENIIDESGMPKERFSAEFPKEGPSILRIQQVVRGDSAAYFCASSPEGVHGYTFGSGTRLTVV.

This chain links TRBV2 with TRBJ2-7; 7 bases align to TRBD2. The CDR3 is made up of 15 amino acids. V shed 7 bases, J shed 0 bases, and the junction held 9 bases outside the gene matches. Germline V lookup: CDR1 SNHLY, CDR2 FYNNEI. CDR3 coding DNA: TGTGCCAGCACCGGGGAGGGCATATTCTCCTACGAGCAGTACTTC. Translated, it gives CASTGEGIFSYEQYF.

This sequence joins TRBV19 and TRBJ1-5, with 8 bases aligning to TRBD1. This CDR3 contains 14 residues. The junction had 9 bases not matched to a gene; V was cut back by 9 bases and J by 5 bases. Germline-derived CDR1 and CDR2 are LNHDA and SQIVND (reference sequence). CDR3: CASTNRGGDQPQHF. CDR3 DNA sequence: TGTGCCAGCACGAACAGGGGGGGAGATCAGCCCCAGCATTTT.

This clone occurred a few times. CDR3 in DNA: TGTGCCAGCAGCCAACAGGGGAACTATGGCTACACCTTC. This codes for CASSQQGNYGYTF. The chain employs TRBV2 and TRBJ1-2; 7 nucleotides align to TRBD1. Trimming took 6 bases from V and 2 from J; bases not matched to a gene: 3. CDR3 length: 13 residues. Germline assignment: CDR1 SNHLY and CDR2 FYNNEI.

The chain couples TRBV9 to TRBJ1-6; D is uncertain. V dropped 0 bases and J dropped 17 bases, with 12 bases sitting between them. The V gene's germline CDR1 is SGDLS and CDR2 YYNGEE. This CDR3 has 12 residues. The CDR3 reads CASSVDDREFHF. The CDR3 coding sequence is TGTGCCAGCAGCGTAGACGATCGAGAGTTCCACTTT.

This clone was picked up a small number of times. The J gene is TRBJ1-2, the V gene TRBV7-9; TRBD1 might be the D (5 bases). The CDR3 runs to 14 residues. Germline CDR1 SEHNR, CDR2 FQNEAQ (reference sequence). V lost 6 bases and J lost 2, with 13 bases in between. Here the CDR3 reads CASSEERQNYGYTF. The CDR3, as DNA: TGTGCCAGCAGTGAAGAGCGACAGAACTATGGCTACACCTTC. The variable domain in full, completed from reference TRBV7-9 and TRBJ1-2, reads DTGVSQNPRHKITKRGQNVTFRCDPISEHNRLYWYRQTLGQGPEFLTYFQNEAQLEKSRLLSDRFSAERPKGSFSTLEIQRTEQGDSAMYLCASSEERQNYGYTFGSGTRLTVV.

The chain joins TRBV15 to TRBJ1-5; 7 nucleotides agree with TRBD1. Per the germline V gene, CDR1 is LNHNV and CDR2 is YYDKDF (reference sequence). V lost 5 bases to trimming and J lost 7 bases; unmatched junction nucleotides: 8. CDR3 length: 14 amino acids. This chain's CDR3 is CATSPEGARQPQHF. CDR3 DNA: TGTGCCACCAGCCCAGAGGGGGCGAGGCAGCCCCAGCATTTT.